These T cell receptor beta chains were read from a single sample in a study of blood T cell repertoires in COVID-19. The repertoire was sequenced with immunoSEQ multiplex PCR; TCRdb's copy has only in-frame clones and lacks some. Here the sample spans approximately 210,000 clones, 70% to 90% being singletons. Sequencing was carried out using peripheral blood. The receptors originated from a woman aged 40 to 50 with acute or convalescent COVID-19. Both conserved end residues are part of each CDR3. The D gene is left open where the match is weak. Expanded clones get a size class; other rows say once, few or many, or leave the size out.

CDR3 DNA: TGTGCTAGTGGTTTGGTTCTAGAGGTTTTAGAAGAGACCCAGTACTTC
CDR3 protein: CASGLVLEVLEETQYF
J gene: TRBJ2-5
V gene: TRBV12-5
clone size: -
D gene: -

CDR3 DNA: TGTGCCAGCAGCGTATTTGCGGGGGGGCCAGAGACCCAGTACTTC
CDR3 protein: CASSVFAGGPETQYF
J gene: TRBJ2-5
V gene: TRBV9
clone size: once
D gene: TRBD2

CDR3 DNA: TGTGCCAGTAGTCCGGGACAGGGTTTTGGGGGCTACACCTTC
CDR3 protein: CASSPGQGFGGYTF
J gene: TRBJ1-2
V gene: TRBV19
clone size: -
D gene: TRBD1

CDR3 DNA: TGCGCCAGCAGCTTGGGGCAGTACCAAGAGACCCAGTACTTC
CDR3 protein: CASSLGQYQETQYF
J gene: TRBJ2-5
V gene: TRBV5-1
clone size: -
D gene: -

CDR3 DNA: TGTGCCAGCAGTCTTAGCGGGACAGCTTATAATTCACCCCTCCACTTT
CDR3 protein: CASSLSGTAYNSPLHF
J gene: TRBJ1-6
V gene: TRBV11-2
clone size: once
D gene: TRBD1

CDR3 DNA: TGTGCCAGCAGCTTAGTTGGGACACCTTATGGCTACACCTTC
CDR3 protein: CASSLVGTPYGYTF
J gene: TRBJ1-2
V gene: TRBV7-8
clone size: -
D gene: -

CDR3 DNA: TGTGCCAGCAGTTCAGGGGGACAGGGGGAGTATGGCTACACCTTC
CDR3 protein: CASSSGGQGEYGYTF
J gene: TRBJ1-2
V gene: TRBV6-5
clone size: -
D gene: TRBD1

CDR3 DNA: TGTGCCAGCAGCCCCCGGGACAGGTATAAAGATGCCTATGGCTACACCTTC
CDR3 protein: CASSPRDRYKDAYGYTF
J gene: TRBJ1-2
V gene: TRBV7-8
clone size: -
D gene: TRBD1

CDR3 DNA: TGTGCCAGCAGCTTAGCGGCTAGCGGGGGGGCACAAGAGACCCAGTACTTC
CDR3 protein: CASSLAASGGAQETQYF
J gene: TRBJ2-5
V gene: TRBV7-2
clone size: -
D gene: TRBD2

CDR3 DNA: TGTGCCAGCAGATCCCCGGTAGATACGCAGTATTTT
CDR3 protein: CASRSPVDTQYF
J gene: TRBJ2-3
V gene: TRBV6-5
clone size: -
D gene: -

CDR3 DNA: TGTGCCTGGAGTGTAGGCGGCGGGGGTGAAAAACTGTTTTTT
CDR3 protein: CAWSVGGGGEKLFF
J gene: TRBJ1-4
V gene: TRBV30
clone size: -
D gene: -

CDR3 DNA: TGTGCCAGCTCGAGAGGGGGACCTAATGAAAAACTGTTTTTT
CDR3 protein: CASSRGGPNEKLFF
J gene: TRBJ1-4
V gene: TRBV19
clone size: -
D gene: -

CDR3 DNA: TGTGCCAGCAGTTACTCGGGTAGCGGCACAGATACGCAGTATTTT
CDR3 protein: CASSYSGSGTDTQYF
J gene: TRBJ2-3
V gene: TRBV6-5
clone size: -
D gene: -

CDR3 DNA: TGTGCCTGGATGGGTGGTCGACCTCTGGCGGGAAGGTCACCCCTCCACTTT
CDR3 protein: CAWMGGRPLAGRSPLHF
J gene: TRBJ1-6
V gene: TRBV30
clone size: few
D gene: -

CDR3 DNA: TGTGCCAGCAGCCCCCAAGGGGATGGCTACACCTTC
CDR3 protein: CASSPQGDGYTF
J gene: TRBJ1-2
V gene: TRBV6-5
clone size: -
D gene: -

CDR3 DNA: TGTGCCAGCAGTCTTAGACTAGCGGGGGGCGGGGGCACAGATACGCAGTATTTT
CDR3 protein: CASSLRLAGGGGTDTQYF
J gene: TRBJ2-3
V gene: TRBV6-6
clone size: -
D gene: TRBD2

CDR3 DNA: TGTGCCACCAGTGATACAGGGTCCTATCAGCCCCAGCATTTT
CDR3 protein: CATSDTGSYQPQHF
J gene: TRBJ1-5
V gene: TRBV24-1
clone size: -
D gene: -

CDR3 DNA: TGTGCCAGCAGCGCTCGACACCCCTTACAGAATGAGCAGTTCTTC
CDR3 protein: CASSARHPLQNEQFF
J gene: TRBJ2-1
V gene: TRBV9
clone size: -
D gene: -

CDR3 DNA: TGTGCCAGCAGCGTAGGATCGAGCGGGGGGAACACCGGGGAGCTGTTTTTT
CDR3 protein: CASSVGSSGGNTGELFF
J gene: TRBJ2-2
V gene: TRBV9
clone size: -
D gene: TRBD2

CDR3 DNA: TGCGCCAGCAGCCGGGGATCCACTAATGAAAAACTGTTTTTT
CDR3 protein: CASSRGSTNEKLFF
J gene: TRBJ1-4
V gene: TRBV5-1
clone size: -
D gene: -

CDR3 DNA: TGTGCCAGCAGCCGTAACAGGGGACAAGAGACCCAGTACTTC
CDR3 protein: CASSRNRGQETQYF
J gene: TRBJ2-5
V gene: TRBV3-1/TRBV3-2
clone size: -
D gene: TRBD1

CDR3 DNA: TGTGCCAGCAAGCCTGGGGGACAGCTAGGCAATCAGCCCCAGCATTTT
CDR3 protein: CASKPGGQLGNQPQHF
J gene: TRBJ1-5
V gene: TRBV2
clone size: -
D gene: TRBD1

CDR3 DNA: TGTGCCAGCAGCTTATCCCAGGGGGCTAACTATGGCTACACCTTC
CDR3 protein: CASSLSQGANYGYTF
J gene: TRBJ1-2
V gene: TRBV7-2
clone size: -
D gene: TRBD1

CDR3 DNA: TGTGCCAGCTCACCGATCGACAGGGCAGAACGTGGCTACACCTTC
CDR3 protein: CASSPIDRAERGYTF
J gene: TRBJ1-2
V gene: TRBV18
clone size: few
D gene: TRBD1

CDR3 DNA: TGTGCCAGTAGTATAGTCTCCCAGGGGGCAAGAAAAGAGACCCAGTACTTC
CDR3 protein: CASSIVSQGARKETQYF
J gene: TRBJ2-5
V gene: TRBV19
clone size: once
D gene: TRBD1

CDR3 DNA: TGTGCCAGCGGACTAGCGGGGGGGCCGGACATTCAGTACTTC
CDR3 protein: CASGLAGGPDIQYF
J gene: TRBJ2-4
V gene: TRBV28
clone size: once
D gene: TRBD2

CDR3 DNA: TGTGCCAGCAGGCCGGGACAGTACACAGATACGCAGTATTTT
CDR3 protein: CASRPGQYTDTQYF
J gene: TRBJ2-3
V gene: TRBV2
clone size: few
D gene: TRBD1

CDR3 DNA: TGCGCCAGCACTACAGGGGTAAGAGGCAATCAGCCCCAGCATTTT
CDR3 protein: CASTTGVRGNQPQHF
J gene: TRBJ1-5
V gene: TRBV10-2
clone size: -
D gene: TRBD1

CDR3 DNA: TGTGCCAGCAGTTACCTCCGGGGGGCAATCGGGGAGCTGTTTTTT
CDR3 protein: CASSYLRGAIGELFF
J gene: TRBJ2-2
V gene: TRBV6-2/TRBV6-3
clone size: -
D gene: -

CDR3 DNA: TGTGCTAGTGGTTACATGACGAGGACCGGGGAGCTGTTTTTT
CDR3 protein: CASGYMTRTGELFF
J gene: TRBJ2-2
V gene: TRBV12-5
clone size: few
D gene: -

CDR3 DNA: TGCGCCAGCAGCCAGCTCAGACTGTACAATGAGCAGTTCTTC
CDR3 protein: CASSQLRLYNEQFF
J gene: TRBJ2-1
V gene: TRBV4-1
clone size: -
D gene: -

CDR3 DNA: TGTGCCACCAGCAGTTGGGGAGGGACTCAGTACCAAGAGACCCAGTACTTC
CDR3 protein: CATSSWGGTQYQETQYF
J gene: TRBJ2-5
V gene: TRBV15
clone size: -
D gene: TRBD2

CDR3 DNA: TGTGCTAGTGGTTTGGTAATAGGGGAACCTACCGGGGAGCTGTTTTTT
CDR3 protein: CASGLVIGEPTGELFF
J gene: TRBJ2-2
V gene: TRBV12-5
clone size: -
D gene: -

CDR3 DNA: TGTGCCAGCAGCGTTACAGGGGTAACCTACAATGAGCAGTTCTTC
CDR3 protein: CASSVTGVTYNEQFF
J gene: TRBJ2-1
V gene: TRBV9
clone size: -
D gene: TRBD1

CDR3 DNA: TGTGCCAGCAGCTTATTAGCGGGGCGGGGCAATGAGCAGTTCTTC
CDR3 protein: CASSLLAGRGNEQFF
J gene: TRBJ2-1
V gene: TRBV7-8
clone size: -
D gene: TRBD2

CDR3 DNA: TGTGCCAGCAGTAAGGCAGGGGGAATTGGGCAGCCCCAGCATTTT
CDR3 protein: CASSKAGGIGQPQHF
J gene: TRBJ1-5
V gene: TRBV6-5
clone size: -
D gene: TRBD1

CDR3 DNA: TGTGCCAGCAGCGGGAGGGGAGCGGGAGCCCAGCCCCAGCATTTT
CDR3 protein: CASSGRGAGAQPQHF
J gene: TRBJ1-5
V gene: TRBV27
clone size: -
D gene: -

CDR3 DNA: TGTGCTAGTGGTCCCTGGGACAGGGGGTACGGTGGAAACACCATATATTTT
CDR3 protein: CASGPWDRGYGGNTIYF
J gene: TRBJ1-3
V gene: TRBV12-5
clone size: -
D gene: TRBD1

CDR3 DNA: TGTGCCAGCAGCTTAGCCCAGGGCCATTCACCCCTCCACTTT
CDR3 protein: CASSLAQGHSPLHF
J gene: TRBJ1-6
V gene: TRBV7-9
clone size: -
D gene: -

CDR3 DNA: TGTGCCAGCAGCTTGCAGGGAAGGCGAGGTCAGCCCCAGCATTTT
CDR3 protein: CASSLQGRRGQPQHF
J gene: TRBJ1-5
V gene: TRBV5-6
clone size: -
D gene: -

CDR3 DNA: TGTGCCAGCAGTGGACGGGGAGGGGATCTTAACTATGGCTACACCTTC
CDR3 protein: CASSGRGGDLNYGYTF
J gene: TRBJ1-2
V gene: TRBV25-1
clone size: -
D gene: -

CDR3 DNA: TGTGCCAGCAGTTTTGGCTTGGACAGGGGGGAAGCTTTCTTT
CDR3 protein: CASSFGLDRGEAFF
J gene: TRBJ1-1
V gene: TRBV27
clone size: -
D gene: TRBD1

CDR3 DNA: TGCGCCACCCCCTGGGACAGGGGATTGAACACTGAAGCTTTCTTT
CDR3 protein: CATPWDRGLNTEAFF
J gene: TRBJ1-1
V gene: TRBV5-1
clone size: -
D gene: TRBD1

CDR3 DNA: TGTGCCAGCAGAAGGCAGGCCATCTCCTATAATTCACCCCTCCACTTT
CDR3 protein: CASRRQAISYNSPLHF
J gene: TRBJ1-6
V gene: TRBV28
clone size: -
D gene: -

CDR3 DNA: TGTGCCAGCAGCTTAACAGAGAACTATGGCTACACCTTC
CDR3 protein: CASSLTENYGYTF
J gene: TRBJ1-2
V gene: TRBV6-5
clone size: -
D gene: -

CDR3 DNA: TGCAGCGCTCTACCCCCCCGGGTGAACACTGAAGCTTTCTTT
CDR3 protein: CSALPPRVNTEAFF
J gene: TRBJ1-1
V gene: TRBV29-1
clone size: -
D gene: -